Sequencing of this TCR beta chain was carried out in a study of T cells in Graves' hyperthyroidism and ophthalmopathy. This clonotype was found many times. Its target is not known. RNA transcripts were the template for amplifying TCR beta CDR3 regions. Researchers ran a first-round RT-PCR on the TCR CDR3 using the HTBI primer set. TCRdb passed the multiplex PCR reads through MiXCR, listing each CDR3 protein once. The sample lists roughly 200,000 distinct CDR3 sequences, about 16% occurring once. Study conclusions and caveats: Ophthalmopathy, which appeared later, was predicted by the model a median around 6.9 months before onset.

Graves' hyperthyroidism was deemed stable absent ophthalmopathy progression within 18 months. Hyperthyroidism had been newly diagnosed in patients aged 18 to 65, and its duration was under 2 months. Diagnosing involved the use of clinical symptoms, serum thyroxine and TRAb, thyroid ultrasound and orbital computed tomography. The sequenced sample was blood. The source is a middle-aged man with Graves' hyperthyroidism.

CDR3 in amino acids: CASSLLGYEQYF. As DNA, the CDR3 is TGTGCCAGCAGTCTGCTGGGGTACGAGCAGTACTTC. The J gene is TRBJ2-7, the V gene TRBV28; D remains unclear. This CDR3 has 12 residues. Germline lookup yields CDR1 MDHEN and CDR2 SYDVKM. Trimming left V 5 bases short and J 4 bases short, with 9 bases between.